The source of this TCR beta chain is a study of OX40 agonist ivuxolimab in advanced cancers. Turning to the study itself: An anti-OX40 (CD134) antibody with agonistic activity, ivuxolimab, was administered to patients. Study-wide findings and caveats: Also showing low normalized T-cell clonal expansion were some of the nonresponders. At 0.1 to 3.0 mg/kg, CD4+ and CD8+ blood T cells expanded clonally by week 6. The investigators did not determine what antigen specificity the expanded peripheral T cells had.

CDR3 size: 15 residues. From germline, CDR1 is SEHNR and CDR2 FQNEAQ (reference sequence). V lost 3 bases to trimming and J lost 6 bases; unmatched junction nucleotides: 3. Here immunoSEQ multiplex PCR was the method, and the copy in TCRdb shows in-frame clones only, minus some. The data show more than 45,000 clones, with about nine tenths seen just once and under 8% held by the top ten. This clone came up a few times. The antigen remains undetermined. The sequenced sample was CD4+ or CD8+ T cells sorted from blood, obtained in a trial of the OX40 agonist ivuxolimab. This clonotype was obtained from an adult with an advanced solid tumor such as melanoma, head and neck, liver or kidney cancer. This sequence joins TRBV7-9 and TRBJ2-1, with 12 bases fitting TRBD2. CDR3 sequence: CASSFRTSGTNEQFF. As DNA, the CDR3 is TGTGCCAGCAGCTTCCGGACTAGCGGGACCAATGAGCAGTTCTTC.